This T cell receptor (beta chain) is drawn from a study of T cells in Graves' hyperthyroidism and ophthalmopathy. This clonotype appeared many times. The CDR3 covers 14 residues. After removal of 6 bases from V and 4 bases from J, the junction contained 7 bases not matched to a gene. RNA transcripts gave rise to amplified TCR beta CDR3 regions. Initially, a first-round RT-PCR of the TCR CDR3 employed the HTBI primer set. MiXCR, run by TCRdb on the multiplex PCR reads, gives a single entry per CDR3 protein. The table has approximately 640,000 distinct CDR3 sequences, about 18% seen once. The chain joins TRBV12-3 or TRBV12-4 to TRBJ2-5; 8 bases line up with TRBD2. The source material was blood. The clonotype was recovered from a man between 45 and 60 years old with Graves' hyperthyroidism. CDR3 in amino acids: CASSRVLAGETQYF. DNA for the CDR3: TGTGCCAGCAGCCGCGTTCTAGCGGGAGAGACCCAGTACTTC.